Each of the 22 T cell receptor beta chains below was sequenced from the same sample in a study of identical twins. TCRdb reprocessed the 5' RACE reads with MiXCR, giving one entry per CDR3 protein. The sample records more than 600,000 distinct CDR3 sequences, about 20% being singletons. A further study also used this sample, focusing on T cells expressing NK-cell markers.

Source material: PBMCs. The receptors here all came from a young woman in good health.

The CDR3 sequence is CASSSGLVSGNEQFF. The CDR3 DNA reads as TGCGCCAGCAGCTCTGGACTAGTCAGCGGCAATGAGCAGTTCTTC. J is TRBJ2-1 and V is TRBV4-3, with TRBD2 identical over 7 bases. The CDR3 spans 15 residues. V lost 5 bases, J lost 6 bases, and 10 bases stayed unmatched. The germline gives CDR1 LGHNA, CDR2 YSLEER.

The J gene is TRBJ2-3, the V gene TRBV5-1, with 7 bases identical to TRBD2. The trim removed 0 bases at V and 0 bases at J, leaving 7 bases unmatched. Germline V gives CDR1 SGHRS, CDR2 YFSETQ. This CDR3 comprises 17 residues. CDR3 protein: CASSLGSSGLSTDTQYF. CDR3 sequence (DNA): TGCGCCAGCAGCTTGGGGTCTAGCGGACTCAGCACAGATACGCAGTATTTT.

This clonotype came up a few times. The rearrangement joins TRBV10-3 to TRBJ2-1; possibly TRBD1 or TRBD2 for D (5 bases each). V was clipped by 0 bases and J by 7 bases, with 10 bases between them. Germline V gene data show CDR1 as ENHRY and CDR2 as SYGVKD. This CDR3 has 14 residues. In nucleotides, the CDR3 is TGTGCCATCAGTGAGTCCCGGGACCGAAATGAGCAGTTCTTC. Amino acid sequence: CAISESRDRNEQFF.

This clonotype showed up just a few times. The chain carries TRBV11-2 and TRBJ2-2; no reliable D call. Germline values: CDR1 SGHAT, CDR2 FQNNGV. Trimming shortened V by 8 bases and J by 4 bases, and 8 bases separated the two germline ends. The CDR3 is made up of 12 amino acids. This CDR3 reads CASLGVTGELFF. CDR3 bases: TGTGCCAGCCTGGGTGTCACCGGGGAGCTGTTTTTT.

This clonotype was picked up many times. The chain employs TRBV30 and TRBJ2-7, with TRBD2 matching 8 bases. The CDR3 is 14 residues long. With V trimmed by 0 bases and J by 2 bases, 3 bases remained unmatched. CDR1 and CDR2 (germline): GTSNPN, SVGIG (reference sequence). The CDR3 nucleotides read TGTGCCTGGAGTGTCCCAGCGGGGGCCTACGAGCAGTACTTC. Residues: CAWSVPAGAYEQYF.

The genes are TRBV6-2 or TRBV6-3 and TRBJ2-1; 7 bases are shared with TRBD2. The V and J ends lost 9 bases and 1 base, in that order; junction bases with no gene match: 9. The CDR3 contains 15 residues. The V gene's germline CDR1 is MNHEY and CDR2 SVGEGT. Here the CDR3 reads CASISSGLSYNEQFF. CDR3 bases: TGTGCCAGTATAAGTAGCGGGCTTTCCTACAATGAGCAGTTCTTC.

The chain couples TRBV4-3 to TRBJ1-1; D not resolved. V dropped 4 bases and J dropped 8 bases, with 8 bases sitting between them. Germline-derived CDR1 and CDR2 are LGHNA and YSLEER. The CDR3 loop spans 11 amino acids. In DNA, the CDR3 is TGCGCCAGCAGCCGCCGGGGAGAAGCTTTCTTT. Translating gives CASSRRGEAFF.

Only a few counts were recorded for this clonotype. V usage is TRBV7-2 and J usage is TRBJ2-5; 11 bases map to TRBD2. V was clipped by 5 bases and J by 7 bases; unmatched bases: 15. The CDR3 consists of 17 residues. From germline, CDR1 is SGHTA and CDR2 FQGNSA. The CDR3 spells CASSPRGLAGGLGTQYF. The CDR3 DNA sequence: TGTGCCAGCAGCCCTAGAGGGCTAGCGGGAGGATTAGGGACCCAGTACTTC.

V and J are TRBV6-1 and TRBJ1-1, with D possibly being TRBD1 (6 bases). This CDR3 comprises 14 residues. V dropped 8 bases and J dropped 0 bases, with 13 bases sitting between them. Germline lookup yields CDR1 MNHNS and CDR2 SASEGT. The CDR3 is CASSDSFMNTEAFF. In DNA form, the CDR3 reads TGTGCCAGCTCGGACAGCTTCATGAACACTGAAGCTTTCTTT.

This clonotype turned up a few times. This chain connects TRBV27 to TRBJ2-7; 9 nucleotides agree with TRBD2. The V and J ends lost 2 bases and 2 bases, in that order; junction bases with no gene match: 7. CDR3 length equals 16 residues. The V gene's germline CDR1 is MNHEY and CDR2 SMNVEV (reference sequence). The CDR3 DNA reads TGTGCCAGCAGTTTACTCAAAGCTAGCGGGACCTACGAGCAGTACTTC. It is translated as CASSLLKASGTYEQYF.

This clonotype was seen more than once but under ten times. The chain has TRBV27 and TRBJ2-1, with 13 nucleotides matching TRBD2. V lost 8 bases, J lost 6 bases, and 13 bases stayed unmatched. CDR3 length: 17 residues. Germline V gene lookup returns CDR1 MNHEY and CDR2 SMNVEV (reference sequence). CDR3 protein: CASSYIGGLAGFNEQFF. The CDR3 nucleotides read TGTGCCAGCTCTTACATCGGGGGACTAGCGGGATTCAATGAGCAGTTCTTC.

In the case of this clonotype: At one end the junction does not follow the germline gene, possibly because of a read error. This rearrangement joins TRBV5-1 to TRBJ1-2; D is perhaps TRBD1 (6 bases). Germline lookup yields CDR1 SGHRS and CDR2 YFSETQ. The CDR3 runs to 13 residues. The CDR3 loop reads CAISLNREYGYTF. In nucleotides, the CDR3 is TGCGCCATCAGCTTGAACAGGGAATATGGCTACACCTTC. The full variable domain, in which reference TRBV5-1 and TRBJ1-2 provide the parts outside the CDR3, is KAGVTQTPRYLIKTRGQQVTLSCSPISGHRSVSWYQQTPGQGLQFLFEYFSETQRNKGNFPGRFSGRQFSNSRSEMNVSTLELGDSALYLCAISLNREYGYTFGSGTRLTVV.

The J gene is TRBJ1-2, the V gene TRBV29-1; 7 nucleotides agree with TRBD1. J was trimmed by 8 bases and V by 7 bases; bases with no gene match: 13. Germline lookup yields CDR1 SQVTM and CDR2 ANQGSEA. CDR3 length equals 13 residues. In DNA, the CDR3 is TGCAGCGCCGGGCGGGACAGCTCGGAGGGCTACACCTTC. It codes for CSAGRDSSEGYTF.

A few counts support this clonotype. The J gene is TRBJ2-3, the V gene TRBV5-5; TRBD2 might be the D (5 bases). The CDR3 is made up of 17 amino acids. The V and J ends lost 0 bases and 7 bases respectively, with 21 bases between them. Germline V gene sequence: CDR1 SGHKS, CDR2 YYEKEE (reference sequence). CDR3: CASSLAGGERLEHTQYF. The CDR3 DNA sequence: TGTGCCAGCAGCTTGGCCGGTGGGGAGCGGCTAGAGCATACGCAGTATTTT. Full variable domain (remainder filled in from reference TRBV5-5 and TRBJ2-3): DAGVTQSPTHLIKTRGQQVTLRCSPISGHKSVSWYQQVLGQGPQFIFQYYEKEERGRGNFPDRFSARQFPNYSSELNVNALLLGDSALYLCASSLAGGERLEHTQYFGPGTRLTVL.

The rearrangement joins TRBV5-1 to TRBJ2-3, with TRBD2 matching over 9 bases. V shed 6 bases, J shed 6 bases, and the junction held 11 bases outside the gene matches. Germline V gene sequence: CDR1 SGHRS, CDR2 YFSETQ. The CDR3 runs 15 residues. The CDR3 DNA reads as TGCGCCAGCACCCGAAGTAGCGGGGGTCGCGATACGCAGTATTTT. It translates to CASTRSSGGRDTQYF.

This clonotype was seen a few times. This chain uses TRBV12-3 or TRBV12-4 with TRBJ1-5; 8 bases map to TRBD1. This CDR3 contains 16 residues. V trimming: 4 bases; J trimming: 10 bases; junction bases outside the gene matches: 15. CDR3 residues: CASSSPSTGVLHPQHF. For the CDR3, the DNA is TGTGCCAGCAGTTCCCCGTCGACAGGGGTGCTTCATCCCCAGCATTTT.

This clonotype was observed many times. The genes are TRBV6-5 and TRBJ2-3, with 8 bases fitting TRBD2. After removal of 6 bases from V and 0 bases from J, the junction contained 14 bases not matched to a gene. CDR3 length: 18 residues. Per the germline V gene, CDR1 is MNHEY and CDR2 is SVGAGI. Here the CDR3 reads CASSLASTSGLSTDTQYF. DNA for the CDR3: TGTGCCAGCAGCTTAGCCTCCACTAGCGGTCTTAGCACAGATACGCAGTATTTT.

The sample holds a few counts of this clonotype. The chain uses TRBV7-6 and TRBJ2-7; no definite D call. This CDR3 has 13 residues. Looked up from germline, CDR1 is SGHVS and CDR2 is FNYEAQ. Trimming took 5 bases from V and 0 from J, leaving 8 bases between them. CDR3: CASSAGNSYEQYF. In DNA form, the CDR3 reads TGTGCCAGCAGCGCCGGAAACTCCTACGAGCAGTACTTC.

This clonotype was seen more than once but under ten times. The chain combines TRBV5-1 with TRBJ1-3; D call uncertain. Germline V gives CDR1 SGHRS, CDR2 YFSETQ. This CDR3 has 17 residues. Trimming left V 4 bases short and J 0 bases short, with 17 bases between. Here the CDR3 DNA reads TGCGCCAGCAGCCCTCAAGGGTCGGGGATCTCTGGAAACACCATATATTTT. Translated: CASSPQGSGISGNTIYF.

The gene calls are TRBV12-3 or TRBV12-4 and TRBJ2-5, with D possibly TRBD2 on 5 matching bases. Between the trimmed V and J ends, which lost 0 bases and 4 bases, there was a span of 12 bases. This CDR3 has 15 amino acids. CDR3 region: CASSLAPLGLETQYF. The CDR3 coding sequence is TGTGCCAGCAGTTTAGCCCCACTAGGGTTAGAGACCCAGTACTTC.

This clonotype was observed a handful of times. The chain combines TRBV7-9 with TRBJ2-3, with D perhaps TRBD2 (7 bases). In germline, CDR1 is SEHNR, CDR2 FQNEAQ (reference sequence). The CDR3 is 13 amino acids. The V end lost 10 bases, the J end lost 2 bases, and 13 bases lay between the germline ends. The CDR3 region is CATRGGFTDTQYF. The DNA of the CDR3 is TGTGCCACCCGCGGGGGCTTCACAGATACGCAGTATTTT. Combining the CDR3 with reference TRBV7-9 and TRBJ2-3 gives the whole variable domain DTGVSQNPRHKITKRGQNVTFRCDPISEHNRLYWYRQTLGQGPEFLTYFQNEAQLEKSRLLSDRFSAERPKGSFSTLEIQRTEQGDSAMYLCATRGGFTDTQYFGPGTRLTVL.

This clonotype was found a few times. J is TRBJ2-7 and V is TRBV27; D ambiguous. Trimming removed 5 bases at V and 6 bases at J, with 11 bases between. The CDR3 totals 12 residues. Germline V lookup: CDR1 MNHEY, CDR2 SMNVEV (reference sequence). The CDR3 nucleotides are TGTGCCAGCAGTGATCCTACCCGCGAGCAGTACTTC. This translates into CASSDPTREQYF.